The present TCR beta chain was sequenced within a study of spatial heterogeneity in lung cancer (dated by TCRdb to between 2018 and 2020). Some background on the complete study: The donors were 65 to 90 patients from the lung TRACERx cohort who had early-stage, untreated non-small cell lung cancer. Follow-up PBMC samples were sequenced whenever the samples were available, and the median time to follow-up was 2 to 3 years after resection. More beta-chain than alpha-chain transcripts were consistently detected, likely reflecting higher beta-chain transcript abundance. In the raw uncorrected reads, each unique combination of TCR and UMI appeared on average more than ten times. In non-small cell lung cancer, the study made a quantitative comparison of TCR alpha and beta repertoires among multiple tumor regions, matched nontumor lung and blood. TCR repertoire features were related to nonsynonymous mutation counts determined by whole-exome sequencing of tumor tissue. Both alpha and beta chains were TCR-sequenced in 200 to 250 tumor regions, under 85 matched nontumor lung samples and 55 to 60 PBMC samples obtained at surgery. Study-wide findings and limitations: Ubiquitous expanded tumor TCRs were detected in blood more often at tumor resection than at routine follow-up. Confirming at a functional level the hypothesis that regional TCRs recognize regional mutations was considered to require additional single-cell paired TCR alpha and beta sequencing. Comparisons of baseline and follow-up blood repertoires included only 14 patients.

The time point label of this sample denotes: blood at routine non-recurrence follow-up after resection. TCR sequencing used whole RNA extracted from tumor and nontumor lung tissue, or from cryopreserved PBMC samples, without cell sorting. Only patients with enough RNA available from two or more tumor regions were chosen for TCR sequencing. Libraries were prepared through 5' RACE. TCRdb lists the instrument as NextSeq 500. The TCR library protocol attached a unique molecular identifier to each TCR cDNA molecule to allow correction of PCR and sequencing errors. The authors' pipeline ran thus. TCR identification, UMI-based error correction and CDR3 extraction were all carried out with Decombinator tools. TCRs above a frequency of 2 per 1,000, corresponding to the top 1% of the tumor frequency distribution, were defined as expanded. Renyi diversity was computed with the R vegan package after each repertoire had been subsampled 100 times to 5,000 TCRs. To build CDR3 similarity networks, amino acid triplet string-kernel similarity was used, and CDR3s were connected when their pairwise similarity was above 0.82. Clones were called with MiXCR by TCRdb after fastp trimmed the public reads at Q25, and only in-frame beta chains were retained. CDR3 protein sequences are deduplicated, and each keeps its most common genes and DNA. TCRdb assigned the V and J calls; the authors' analysis was not used. The sample table shows 35,000 to 45,000 distinct CDR3 sequences, and more than 20% are seen once. The ten largest account for less than 9% of the sample.

A word on this clonotype: It has no known antigen specificity. Per-base qualities were not stored, and no clone one base away is much larger.

The receptor comes from a female donor with early-stage non-small cell lung cancer. The starting material was PBMCs, obtained at follow-up.

The DNA is as follows: TGCGCCAGCAGCCTTAACACAAATCAGCCCCAGCATTTT. Translation gives CASSLNTNQPQHF. The chain is encoded by TRBV5-1 joined to TRBJ1-5, with no reliable assignment of the D segment. CDR1 and CDR2 (SGHRS, YFSETQ) derive from the germline V gene. Taken from cysteine to phenylalanine, the CDR3 has 13 residues. The entry retains the CDR3 DNA only, 39 bases that are in frame from base 1. V gives up 4 bases and J gives up 4 bases, and the segment between their germline ends measures 9 bases.